The rows below give T cell receptor beta chains drawn from one sample of a study of blood T cell repertoires in COVID-19. The protocol was immunoSEQ multiplex PCR, while the TCRdb copy is restricted to in-frame clones and leaves out a portion. This sample yields approximately 230,000 clones, of which more than 70% are seen a single time; around 6.6% belongs to the top ten. Sequencing was done on a sample of peripheral blood. The receptor source for this set is a woman between 25 and 40 years old with COVID-19, enrolled during active disease. Each CDR3 is given with its conserved first and last residue. A D gene is named only where the DNA matches it firmly. Clone size appears in some rows only: once, few, many, or a class for an expanded clone.

clone_size,v_call,j_call,d_call,cdr3_nt,cdr3_aa
NA,TRBV6-6,TRBJ1-2,NA,TGTGCCAGCAGTTACGGGGGCACTACTAACTATGGCTACACCTTC,CASSYGGTTNYGYTF
NA,TRBV9,TRBJ2-1,TRBD1,TGTGCCAGCAGCGTAGCTACGGGACAGGGAGACTCCAATGAGCAGTTCTTC,CASSVATGQGDSNEQFF
NA,TRBV10-3,TRBJ1-1,TRBD1,TGTGCCATCAGTTCTGGGACAGGGGGAAACACTGAAGCTTTCTTT,CAISSGTGGNTEAFF
NA,TRBV5-4,TRBJ1-2,NA,TGTGCCAGCAGCTTGTCAGGGGCATCTAACTATGGCTACACCTTC,CASSLSGASNYGYTF
NA,TRBV7-2,TRBJ2-4,TRBD1,TGTGCCAGCAGCTTAGTTGGGACAGGGGGAAACATTCAGTACTTC,CASSLVGTGGNIQYF
NA,TRBV3-1/TRBV3-2,TRBJ2-2,NA,TGTGCCAGCAGCCAAGGGGGCTGGGACACCGGGGAGCTGTTTTTT,CASSQGGWDTGELFF
NA,TRBV11-2,TRBJ2-7,NA,TGTGCCAGCAGCTTAGCAGGGGTCCGTAACGAGCAGTACTTC,CASSLAGVRNEQYF
NA,TRBV19,TRBJ2-1,NA,TGTGCCAGTAGCCGAGACCGTGACTTGAAGGATGAGCAGTTCTTC,CASSRDRDLKDEQFF
NA,TRBV6-5,TRBJ2-3,NA,TGTGCCAGCAGTTACCACAGCTTGGGCACAGATACGCAGTATTTT,CASSYHSLGTDTQYF
NA,TRBV7-8,TRBJ1-1,NA,TGTGTCACGGGGGGGACGCTTAACACTGAAGCTTTCTTT,CVTGGTLNTEAFF
NA,TRBV28,TRBJ1-2,TRBD1,TGTGCCAGCAGTTTAAATGGACAGGGGGCGTTTGGCTACACCTTC,CASSLNGQGAFGYTF
NA,TRBV4-2,TRBJ2-1,NA,TGTGCCAGCAGCCAAACCATCAGCAATGAGCAGTTCTTC,CASSQTISNEQFF
few,TRBV5-6,TRBJ2-1,NA,TGTGCCAGCAGCCGGGGACTGTTCTACAATGAGCAGTTCTTC,CASSRGLFYNEQFF
NA,TRBV11-2,TRBJ2-3,NA,TGTGCCAGCAGCTTAGCGGGGAGGACCACAGATACGCAGTATTTT,CASSLAGRTTDTQYF
NA,TRBV28,TRBJ2-5,NA,TGTGCCAGCAGTTCACCTTCCCTACTAGGCAGCCTTCAAGAGACCCAGTACTTC,CASSSPSLLGSLQETQYF
NA,TRBV6-6,TRBJ2-5,TRBD1,TGTGCCAGCAGACAGGGACAGCAAGAGACCCAGTACTTC,CASRQGQQETQYF
NA,TRBV5-6,TRBJ2-2,TRBD1,TGTGCCAGCAGCCTAGGGACAGGGGGCGACACCGGGGAGCTGTTTTTT,CASSLGTGGDTGELFF
NA,TRBV5-4,TRBJ2-5,NA,TGTGCCAGCAGCTTGGAAAGGAGGGAGACCCAGTACTTC,CASSLERRETQYF
NA,TRBV4-1,TRBJ2-1,NA,TGCGCCAGCAGCCAAGAATACCGGAGCAATGAGCAGTTCTTC,CASSQEYRSNEQFF
NA,TRBV6-2/TRBV6-3,TRBJ2-2,NA,TGTGCCAGCAGTTTCGGCGGCAACTCCGGGGAGCTGTTTTTT,CASSFGGNSGELFF
NA,TRBV11-2,TRBJ1-5,NA,TGTGCCAGCAGCTTGGGAGCGAATCAGCCCCAGCATTTT,CASSLGANQPQHF
NA,TRBV6-5,TRBJ2-2,NA,TGTGCCAGCAGACCCACAGGGGGGGAGCTGTTTTTT,CASRPTGGELFF
NA,TRBV2,TRBJ1-2,TRBD1,TGTGCCAGCCTTAGACAGGGAGTAGGCTACACCTTC,CASLRQGVGYTF
NA,TRBV15,TRBJ2-1,NA,TGTGCCACCAGCGGTGGTCCAGGGCCCAAGTACAATGAGCAGTTCTTC,CATSGGPGPKYNEQFF
NA,TRBV3-1/TRBV3-2,TRBJ1-6,NA,TGTGCCAGCAGCCAATTGGGGAGCTATAATTCACCCCTCCACTTT,CASSQLGSYNSPLHF
NA,TRBV24-1,TRBJ2-6,NA,TGTGCCACCAGTGGGTCAGGGGCGGGTGGGGCCAACGTCCTGACTTTC,CATSGSGAGGANVLTF
NA,TRBV29-1,TRBJ2-4,NA,TGCAGCGTTACCAGGGCGGCCAAAAACATTCAGTACTTC,CSVTRAAKNIQYF
NA,TRBV12-3/TRBV12-4,TRBJ1-2,TRBD1,TGTGCCAGCAGTTTAAGGCACAGGGGGGCCTTC,CASSLRHRGAF
NA,TRBV3-1/TRBV3-2,TRBJ1-5,NA,TGTGCCAGCAGCCCTACCCATGGGACTGATAGCAATCAGCCCCAGCATTTT,CASSPTHGTDSNQPQHF
NA,TRBV10-2,TRBJ1-3,NA,TGCGCCAGCAGGGACACAGGGTTTGGTGGAAACACCATATATTTT,CASRDTGFGGNTIYF